This T cell receptor beta chain was recovered during a study of shared clonotypes between healthy human individuals. As for the study in general: There were three CD4 naive, three CD4 memory, two CD8 naive and one CD8 memory plates per donor.

Assay: immunoSEQ multiplex PCR; the TCRdb copy retains only in-frame clones and omits some. This table holds hundreds of thousands of clones, roughly 78% found once. Germline-derived CDR1 and CDR2 are KGHSH and LQKENI. This CDR3 has 13 residues. V gave up 5 bases and J gave up 2 bases, with 10 bases separating them. Sequencing was done on a sample of memory CD4+ T cells sorted from blood. Described subset: CD45RA-negative fraction. The V call is TRBV18, the J call TRBJ2-7; D remains ambiguous. The receptor was derived from a woman aged 25 to 39 in good health. CDR3 residues: CASSSPNPYEQYF. CDR3 coding DNA: TGTGCCAGCTCATCCCCAAACCCCTACGAGCAGTACTTC.